Presented here are 26 T cell receptor beta chains from one specimen sequenced in a study of cytomegalovirus exposure and HLA in healthy donors. Amplification used 60 Vbeta primers and 13 Jbeta primers. The repertoire was sequenced with immunoSEQ multiplex PCR; TCRdb's copy has only in-frame clones and lacks some. The sample gives some 200,000 clones, around three quarters of which show up once; approximately 2.1% is in the top ten. Material for sequencing was PBMCs. The receptor set was obtained from a woman between 50 and 59 years old in good health and CMV-seronegative.

The rearrangement uses TRBV5-1 and TRBJ1-2, with 9 bases identical to TRBD1. The CDR3 is 15 residues long. V was clipped by 0 bases and J by 7 bases; unmatched bases: 7. Per the germline V gene, CDR1 is SGHRS and CDR2 is YFSETQ. CDR3 sequence (DNA): TGCGCCAGCAGCTTGGAACAGGGGGCGCGAGGTGGCTACACCTTC. It codes for CASSLEQGARGGYTF.

This clone was seen more than once but under ten times. This sequence joins TRBV7-2 and TRBJ2-3, with 7 positions matching TRBD1. The J segment lost 0 bases and the V segment lost 5 bases, leaving 8 bases of the junction unmatched. From germline, CDR1 is SGHTA and CDR2 FQGNSA. The CDR3 is 16 residues long. CDR3 nucleotide sequence: TGTGCCAGCAGCCCTCGACAGGGCGGAAGCACAGATACGCAGTATTTT. This sequence encodes CASSPRQGGSTDTQYF.

This clone was counted at least ten times. The genes are TRBV4-2 and TRBJ1-2; D is uncertain. CDR1 is LGHNA, CDR2 YNFKEQ, per germline. CDR3 length equals 15 residues. Trimming took 0 bases from V and 4 from J, leaving 12 bases between them. The chain's CDR3 is CASSQDASSGYGYTF. Here the CDR3 DNA reads TGTGCCAGCAGCCAAGATGCCTCTTCGGGCTATGGCTACACCTTC.

This clone has only one observation. The sample holds other DNA sequences that translate to the same CDR3. The V and J genes are TRBV2 and TRBJ2-7; 7 nucleotides line up with TRBD1. The V gene end was trimmed by 1 base and the J gene end by 1 base; junction bases not matched to a gene: 1. The CDR3 runs 14 residues. Germline V lookup: CDR1 SNHLY, CDR2 FYNNEI. The CDR3 is CASSEGTGSYEQYF. CDR3 nucleotides: TGTGCCAGCAGTGAAGGGACAGGTTCCTACGAGCAGTACTTC.

CDR3 nucleotide sequence: TGCGCCAGCAGCCCCAGGGTGTACTACAATGAGCAGTTCTTC. Its protein product is CASSPRVYYNEQFF. The chain is built from TRBV4-3 and TRBJ2-1, with D possibly TRBD1 on 5 matching bases. Trimming removed 4 bases from V and 3 bases from J, with 10 bases in between. From germline, CDR1 is LGHNA and CDR2 YSLEER. The CDR3 totals 14 residues.

In its sample, this clone ranks as large. The CDR3 reads CASSPPDRAEAFF. The CDR3, as DNA: TGTGCCAGCAGCCCCCCGGACAGGGCAGAAGCTTTCTTT. The rearrangement uses TRBV13 and TRBJ1-1; 8 bases align to TRBD1. After removal of 5 bases from V and 8 bases from J, the junction contained 7 bases not matched to a gene. Germline CDR1 is PRHDT and CDR2 is FYEKMQ (reference sequence). CDR3 length equals 13 residues.

This chain links TRBV19 with TRBJ2-2; 14 bases line up with TRBD2. Germline lookup yields CDR1 LNHDA and CDR2 SQIVND (reference sequence). CDR3 size: 18 residues. J lost 4 bases, V lost 1 base, and 5 bases had no gene match. The DNA of the CDR3 is TGTGCCAGTAGTATAGTGGGACTAGCGGGGGCCCCCACCGGGGAGCTGTTTTTT. Translating gives CASSIVGLAGAPTGELFF.

The chain employs TRBV15 and TRBJ2-5; possibly TRBD1 for D (5 bases). V was pared by 2 bases and J by 5 bases, with 18 bases between. The CDR3 has 16 amino acids. CDR1 and CDR2 (germline): LNHNV, YYDKDF (reference sequence). This CDR3 is CATSRLAAGKVETQYF. For the CDR3, the DNA is TGTGCCACCAGCAGACTGGCGGCAGGGAAGGTGGAGACCCAGTACTTC.

V is TRBV19 and J is TRBJ2-5; 7 nucleotides line up with TRBD1. The V gene's germline CDR1 is LNHDA and CDR2 SQIVND (reference sequence). V was clipped by 9 bases and J by 4 bases; unmatched bases: 11. The CDR3 contains 14 residues. CDR3 sequence reads: CASQGTGAGETQYF. CDR3 DNA sequence: TGTGCCAGCCAGGGTACAGGGGCCGGAGAGACCCAGTACTTC. Variable domain in full (rest from reference TRBV19 and TRBJ2-5): DGGITQSPKYLFRKEGQNVTLSCEQNLNHDAMYWYRQDPGQGLRLIYYSQIVNDFQKGDIAEGYSVSREKKESFPLTVTSAQKNPTAFYLCASQGTGAGETQYFGPGTRLLVL.

V usage is TRBV28 and J usage is TRBJ2-5; no firm D call. Germline lookup yields CDR1 MDHEN and CDR2 SYDVKM. Trimming removed 6 bases from V and 4 bases from J, with 12 bases in between. The CDR3 totals 13 residues. The CDR3 sequence: CASRRIAVETQYF. The CDR3 region has the DNA TGTGCCAGCAGGAGAATAGCCGTAGAGACCCAGTACTTC.

V gene TRBV6-5 combines with J gene TRBJ1-2; D is possibly TRBD1 (6 bases). The V end was cut by 5 bases, the J end by 3 bases, with 13 bases between. The CDR3 consists of 14 residues. Germline CDR1 and CDR2: MNHEY and SVGAGI. CDR3 protein: CASSPRGGHYGYTF. Here the CDR3 DNA reads TGTGCCAGCAGTCCCCGTGGGGGCCACTATGGCTACACCTTC.

In nucleotides, the CDR3 is TGTGCCAGCAGCCGACAGGGACTAGCGGGAGATGAGCAGTTCTTC. Its translation is CASSRQGLAGDEQFF. The V gene is TRBV11-2, the J gene TRBJ2-1; the match to TRBD2 covers 14 bases. The CDR3 sequence is 15 residues long. V trimming: 5 bases; J trimming: 8 bases; junction bases outside the gene matches: 5. Germline V gives CDR1 SGHAT, CDR2 FQNNGV. Based on the CDR3 plus reference TRBV11-2 and TRBJ2-1, the full variable domain is EAGVAQSPRYKIIEKRQSVAFWCNPISGHATLYWYQQILGQGPKLLIQFQNNGVVDDSQLPKDRFSAERLKGVDSTLKIQPAKLEDSAVYLCASSRQGLAGDEQFFGPGTRLTVL.

The rearrangement joins TRBV28 to TRBJ2-1; D might be TRBD1 (6 bases). The V and J ends lost 5 bases and 1 base respectively, with 18 bases between them. CDR3 length equals 17 residues. CDR1 and CDR2 from the germline V gene are MDHEN and SYDVKM. CDR3 in amino acids: CASSPDTGHPSYNEQFF. The CDR3 nucleotides are TGTGCCAGCAGTCCCGACACGGGACACCCTTCCTACAATGAGCAGTTCTTC.

The chain couples TRBV6-1 to TRBJ1-1, with D possibly being TRBD1 (5 bases). The germline V gene has CDR1 MNHNS and CDR2 SASEGT. The germline V and J ends were trimmed by 7 bases and 5 bases, with 20 bases remaining between them. The CDR3 runs 15 residues. The CDR3 loop reads CASTNSGPRATEAFF. The CDR3 coding sequence is TGTGCCAGCACCAATTCAGGGCCCCGGGCAACTGAAGCTTTCTTT.

Of note for this clone: Mismatch with germline at one junction end may stem from a read error. Here the CDR3 reads CSSSFSEQGKAIQYF. The CDR3 bases are TGTTCCAGCAGCTTTAGTGAACAGGGGAAGGCCATTCAGTACTTC. The rearrangement joins TRBV7-9 to TRBJ2-4, with 7 positions matching TRBD1. The CDR3 consists of 15 residues. CDR1 and CDR2 (germline): SEHNR, FQNEAQ (reference sequence).

The V gene is TRBV2, the J gene TRBJ1-2, with TRBD1 identical over 11 bases. CDR1 is SNHLY, CDR2 FYNNEI, per germline. This CDR3 has 14 residues. V lost 5 bases to trimming and J lost 7 bases; unmatched junction nucleotides: 6. The CDR3 DNA sequence: TGTGCCAGCAGTACCGGGACAGGGGGGGGTGGCTACACCTTC. Translation gives CASSTGTGGGGYTF.

The CDR3 loop is CASSLDPGPNTEAFF. In nucleotides, the CDR3 is TGTGCCAGCAGCTTAGATCCCGGTCCGAACACTGAAGCTTTCTTT. The rearrangement links TRBV11-3 to TRBJ1-1; D gene unclear. The V end was cut by 0 bases, the J end by 1 base, with 9 bases between. The CDR3 length is 15 residues. Germline V gene sequence: CDR1 SGHNT, CDR2 YENEEA.

The chain has TRBV6-5 and TRBJ1-2; D is perhaps TRBD1 (5 bases). The CDR3 length is 15 residues. V was clipped by 6 bases and J by 8 bases, with 22 bases between them. CDR1 is MNHEY and CDR2 is SVGAGI in the germline V gene. As DNA, the CDR3 is TGTGCCAGCAGCCCTGGGATTTGGGGGGGGAGCGGCTACACCTTC. It yields the protein CASSPGIWGGSGYTF.

V and J are TRBV7-9 and TRBJ2-3; D gene uncertain. The CDR3 sequence is 17 residues long. Germline loops: CDR1 SEHNR, CDR2 FQNEAQ (reference sequence). V dropped 0 bases and J dropped 0 bases, with 13 bases sitting between them. The CDR3 sequence: CASSLAAPTPSTDTQYF. CDR3 DNA: TGTGCCAGCAGCTTAGCGGCCCCGACACCTAGCACAGATACGCAGTATTTT.

A word on this clone: Relative to the germline gene, one junction end is altered; a read error may explain this. The chain carries TRBV7-9 and TRBJ2-7; maybe TRBD1 (5 bases). Germline V gives CDR1 SEHNR, CDR2 FQNEAQ (reference sequence). CDR3 length: 16 residues. The CDR3 region has the DNA TGTTCCAGCAGCTCCAGGTCAGGGTTCAGCTCCTACGAGCAGTACTTC. Residues: CSSSSRSGFSSYEQYF.

V usage is TRBV5-5 and J usage is TRBJ2-7; 9 positions match TRBD1. Trimming cost V 4 bases and J 2 bases; bases outside gene matches: 10. The germline V gene has CDR1 SGHKS and CDR2 YYEKEE (reference sequence). The CDR3 totals 16 residues. The CDR3 DNA is TGTGCCAGCAGCAATACCACAGGGGGCACGCCCTACGAGCAGTACTTC. Amino acids: CASSNTTGGTPYEQYF.

The chain recombines TRBV18 with TRBJ2-3; 13 positions match TRBD2. Trimming took 3 bases from V and 8 from J; bases not matched to a gene: 8. Germline V lookup: CDR1 KGHSH, CDR2 LQKENI. The CDR3 totals 16 residues. The CDR3 bases are TGTGCCAGCTCACCCAGACTAGCGGGGGGCCGGGGTACGCAGTATTTT. It yields the protein CASSPRLAGGRGTQYF.

Here the CDR3 reads CASSLALASGSYEQYF. The CDR3 DNA follows: TGTGCCAGCAGCTTAGCTTTGGCTAGCGGATCCTACGAGCAGTACTTC. This chain connects TRBV7-9 to TRBJ2-7, with 7 nucleotides matching TRBD2. Per germline, CDR1 SEHNR and CDR2 FQNEAQ (reference sequence). The ends lost 0 bases at V and 1 base at J; junction bases unmatched: 6. The CDR3 has 16 amino acids.

The V gene is TRBV7-8, the J gene TRBJ2-1, with 7 bases identical to TRBD2. The length of the CDR3 is 15 residues. J was trimmed by 0 bases and V by 4 bases; bases with no gene match: 3. Per the germline V gene, CDR1 is SGHVS and CDR2 is FQNEAQ. The CDR3 here is CASSWGGSSYNEQFF. In DNA, the CDR3 is TGTGCCAGCAGCTGGGGGGGGAGCTCCTACAATGAGCAGTTCTTC. Combining the CDR3 with reference TRBV7-8 and TRBJ2-1 gives the whole variable domain GAGVSQSPRYKVAKRGQDVALRCDPISGHVSLFWYQQALGQGPEFLTYFQNEAQLDKSGLPSDRFFAERPEGSVSTLKIQRTQQEDSAVYLCASSWGGSSYNEQFFGPGTRLTVL.

The CDR3 region is CASSLSRDRGGGQPQHF. The CDR3 nucleotides are TGTGCCAGCTCGCTCAGCCGGGACAGGGGAGGAGGTCAGCCCCAGCATTTT. This chain joins TRBV18 and TRBJ1-5; 10 nucleotides agree with TRBD1. The CDR3 is 17 residues long. CDR1 is KGHSH, CDR2 LQKENI, per germline. J gave up 6 bases and V 6 bases, and 14 bases lay outside the gene matches.

This clone occurred once. V and J are TRBV19 and TRBJ2-7, with D possibly matching TRBD1 (7 bases). The V gene's germline CDR1 is LNHDA and CDR2 SQIVND (reference sequence). The CDR3 totals 13 residues. V lost 8 bases, J lost 1 base, and 12 bases lay in between. The CDR3 loop is CASGQGGSYEQYF. The CDR3 bases are TGTGCCAGTGGCCAGGGGGGTTCCTACGAGCAGTACTTC.